These 25 T cell receptor beta chains came from one sample sequenced in a study of control samples from healthy donors and cancer patients (dated by TCRdb to the early 2020s). The library was generated by the immunoSEQ multiplex PCR assay. As stored in TCRdb, this immuneACCESS dataset retains in-frame rearrangements with V and J assigned. A fraction of the clones does not appear; measured against another copy, unresolved V genes explain less than half of the discrepancy, and the remainder lacks a known reason. This sample lists roughly 130,000 clones; around 90% were detected once. Of the sample, around 8.9% is held by the ten largest clones. What was sequenced was blood. The receptors come from a man between 18 and 29 years old in good health.

The gene calls are TRBV5-6 and TRBJ2-7; 9 nucleotides agree with TRBD1. This CDR3 is built from 13 residues. Trimming took 7 bases from V and 3 from J; bases not matched to a gene: 5. The germline gives CDR1 SGHDT, CDR2 YYEEEE. The DNA of the CDR3 is TGTGCCAGCCGGGGACAGGGTGTCTACGAGCAGTACTTC. It specifies CASRGQGVYEQYF.

The chain joins TRBV9 to TRBJ2-6; the match to TRBD2 covers 8 bases. Germline trimming cut 0 bases from V and 0 bases from J; bases unmatched to any gene: 5. Germline lookup yields CDR1 SGDLS and CDR2 YYNGEE. The CDR3 runs 18 residues. The CDR3 nucleotides are TGTGCCAGCAGCGTAGCCCCGGGGGGGCTCTCTGGGGCCAACGTCCTGACTTTC. It yields the protein CASSVAPGGLSGANVLTF. Based on the CDR3 plus reference TRBV9 and TRBJ2-6, the full variable domain is DSGVTQTPKHLITATGQRVTLRCSPRSGDLSVYWYQQSLDQGLQFLIQYYNGEERAKGNILERFSAQQFPDLHSELNLSSLELGDSALYFCASSVAPGGLSGANVLTFGAGSRLTVL.

This chain's CDR3 is CASSGQGAAEAFF. The CDR3 coding sequence is TGCGCCAGCAGCGGGCAGGGGGCAGCTGAAGCTTTCTTT. The V gene is TRBV5-1, the J gene TRBJ1-1; 8 bases map to TRBD1. This CDR3 comprises 13 residues. Germline CDR1 reads SGHRS; CDR2 reads YFSETQ. After removal of 4 bases from V and 6 bases from J, the junction contained 5 bases not matched to a gene. The full variable domain, completed using reference TRBV5-1 and TRBJ1-1, is KAGVTQTPRYLIKTRGQQVTLSCSPISGHRSVSWYQQTPGQGLQFLFEYFSETQRNKGNFPGRFSGRQFSNSRSEMNVSTLELGDSALYLCASSGQGAAEAFFGQGTRLTVV.

The rearrangement joins TRBV5-1 to TRBJ1-3, with unresolved D. Between the trimmed V and J ends, which lost 1 base and 0 bases, there was a span of 11 bases. The V gene's germline CDR1 is SGHRS and CDR2 YFSETQ. The CDR3 contains 16 residues. Written as DNA, the CDR3 is TGCGCCAGCAGCTTGAGTCTGAAGAGCTCTGGAAACACCATATATTTT. This codes for CASSLSLKSSGNTIYF.

V gene TRBV25-1 combines with J gene TRBJ2-1; D is ambiguous. Germline V CDR1 and CDR2: MGHDK, SYGVNS. The CDR3 covers 15 residues. V was trimmed by 0 bases and J by 3 bases, leaving 9 bases between them. The CDR3, as DNA: TGTGCCAGCAGTGAATATCAGGATAGCTACAATGAGCAGTTCTTC. Encoded protein: CASSEYQDSYNEQFF.

The CDR3 protein is CASSSTHQETQYF. Written as DNA, the CDR3 is TGTGCCAGCAGCTCGACACACCAAGAGACCCAGTACTTC. The chain couples TRBV5-4 to TRBJ2-5, with D unresolved. CDR1 and CDR2 from the germline V gene are SGHNT and YYREEE (reference sequence). This CDR3 contains 13 residues. V was pared by 3 bases and J by 0 bases, with 6 bases between.

The chain is built from TRBV6-6 and TRBJ2-7; D is unclear. Trimming removed 2 bases at V and 7 bases at J, with 6 bases between. CDR1 MNHNY and CDR2 SVGAGI come from the germline V gene (reference sequence). This CDR3 region has 11 residues. The chain's CDR3 is CASSYVGEQYF. The CDR3 DNA reads TGTGCCAGCAGTTACGTCGGAGAGCAGTACTTC.

The J gene is TRBJ1-5, the V gene TRBV15; 7 positions agree with TRBD1. The CDR3 is 15 amino acids. Germline loops: CDR1 LNHNV, CDR2 YYDKDF (reference sequence). The trim removed 3 bases at V and 5 bases at J, leaving 7 bases unmatched. In DNA, the CDR3 is TGTGCCACCAGCAGGGAGGACAGGTATGATCAGCCCCAGCATTTT. Translated, it gives CATSREDRYDQPQHF. Full variable domain (rest looked up from reference TRBV15 and TRBJ1-5): DAMVIQNPRYQVTQFGKPVTLSCSQTLNHNVMYWYQQKSSQAPKLLFHYYDKDFNNEADTPDNFQSRRPNTSFCFLDIRSPGLGDTAMYLCATSREDRYDQPQHFGDGTRLSIL.

This rearrangement joins TRBV11-2 to TRBJ2-3; maybe TRBD1 (5 bases). CDR1 is SGHAT and CDR2 is FQNNGV in the germline V gene. This CDR3 contains 13 residues. V lost 1 base and J lost 7, with 9 bases in between. The CDR3 nucleotides read TGTGCCAGCAGCTTAGTAGGGGCGAATACGCAGTATTTT. It yields the protein CASSLVGANTQYF.

The V and J genes are TRBV6-5 and TRBJ1-1; 8 positions agree with TRBD1. CDR1 and CDR2 (germline): MNHEY, SVGAGI. The CDR3 consists of 14 residues. Germline trimming cut 5 bases from V and 1 base from J; bases unmatched to any gene: 3. For the CDR3, the DNA is TGTGCCAGCAGTCCCGGGACAGGGAACACTGAAGCTTTCTTT. Amino acids: CASSPGTGNTEAFF.

The chain combines TRBV10-3 with TRBJ1-1, with D possibly TRBD1 on 6 matching bases. This CDR3 region has 14 residues. V was shortened by 2 bases and J by 4 bases, with 11 bases between the two germline ends. Per germline, CDR1 ENHRY and CDR2 SYGVKD. CDR3 loop: CAISERTGSTEAFF. In nucleotides, the CDR3 is TGTGCCATCAGTGAGAGAACAGGGAGCACTGAAGCTTTCTTT.

The CDR3 region is CASSPGGPDTQYF. CDR3 in DNA: TGTGCCAGCAGTCCCGGCGGCCCAGATACGCAGTATTTT. The V and J genes are TRBV7-9 and TRBJ2-3; D unclear. V lost 6 bases to trimming and J lost 4 bases, with 11 bases between them. This CDR3 is built from 13 residues. Germline V lookup: CDR1 SEHNR, CDR2 FQNEAQ (reference sequence).

In DNA, the CDR3 is TGCGCCAGCAGCCTCCAGCGGATCTCCTACAATGAGCAGTTCTTC. Translation gives CASSLQRISYNEQFF. This chain joins TRBV5-1 and TRBJ2-1; D possibly corresponds to TRBD2 (5 bases). Germline CDR1 reads SGHRS; CDR2 reads YFSETQ. CDR3 size: 15 residues. The ends were cut back, 4 bases at V and 0 bases at J, with 11 bases in the middle.

The chain has TRBV7-2 and TRBJ1-2, with TRBD1 identical over 9 bases. The J segment lost 5 bases and the V segment lost 6 bases, leaving 7 bases of the junction unmatched. The CDR3 extends over 14 amino acids. Germline V gene sequence: CDR1 SGHTA, CDR2 FQGNSA. Here the CDR3 DNA reads TGTGCCAGCAGGTCCGACAGGGGGGGGTATGGCTACACCTTC. It translates to CASRSDRGGYGYTF.

The V and J genes are TRBV29-1 and TRBJ1-1; D unresolved. V dropped 2 bases and J dropped 6 bases, with 16 bases sitting between them. Germline CDR1 SQVTM, CDR2 ANQGSEA. The CDR3 contains 14 residues. The CDR3 spells CSVERPDRKSEAFF. DNA for the CDR3: TGCAGCGTTGAACGACCGGACCGTAAATCTGAAGCTTTCTTT.

The chain combines TRBV7-3 with TRBJ2-3; maybe TRBD2 (5 bases). The CDR3 has 15 amino acids. The germline V gene has CDR1 SGHTA and CDR2 FQGTGA. Trimming cost V 5 bases and J 0 bases, with 12 bases left between them. In DNA, the CDR3 is TGTGCCAGCAGCCCCGGGGATGCGAGCACAGATACGCAGTATTTT. This sequence encodes CASSPGDASTDTQYF.

The rearrangement links TRBV10-1 to TRBJ2-1, with TRBD2 identical over 7 bases. After removal of 2 bases from V and 13 bases from J, the junction contained 5 bases not matched to a gene. The length of the CDR3 is 12 residues. The germline V gene has CDR1 WNHNN and CDR2 SYGVQD (reference sequence). The CDR3 loop reads CASSEGASGQFF. DNA for the CDR3: TGCGCCAGCAGTGAGGGGGCTAGCGGTCAGTTCTTC.

This chain connects TRBV5-1 to TRBJ2-5, with 9 bases fitting TRBD2. The ends lost 1 base at V and 1 base at J; junction bases unmatched: 5. Germline V gene data show CDR1 as SGHRS and CDR2 as YFSETQ. The CDR3 contains 16 residues. The CDR3, as DNA: TGCGCCAGCAGCTTGACGAGCGGGGGGATCCAAGAGACCCAGTACTTC. This encodes CASSLTSGGIQETQYF.

The chain carries TRBV6-1 and TRBJ2-6; 9 positions match TRBD2. This CDR3 contains 18 residues. Per the germline V gene, CDR1 is MNHNS and CDR2 is SASEGT. Trimming removed 0 bases from V and 1 base from J; junction bases left unmatched: 4. The CDR3 sequence is CASSEAGLARSGANVLTF. CDR3 coding DNA: TGTGCCAGCAGTGAAGCCGGACTAGCGAGATCTGGGGCCAACGTCCTGACTTTC.

The V gene is TRBV10-2, the J gene TRBJ2-3; 8 bases align to TRBD2. The CDR3 has 16 residues. The germline V gene has CDR1 WSHSY and CDR2 SAAADI. V was pared by 2 bases and J by 4 bases, with 8 bases of the junction left unmatched. The CDR3 here is CASSEPTSGSSDTQYF. DNA of the CDR3: TGCGCCAGCAGTGAGCCTACTAGCGGTTCGTCAGATACGCAGTATTTT.

J is TRBJ2-1 and V is TRBV5-1, with 7 positions matching TRBD1. The V gene end was trimmed by 2 bases and the J gene end by 2 bases; junction bases not matched to a gene: 4. Germline CDR1 is SGHRS and CDR2 is YFSETQ. The CDR3 is 15 amino acids. The CDR3 sequence: CASSFETGPYNEQFF. The CDR3 nucleotides read TGCGCCAGCAGCTTCGAGACAGGGCCCTACAATGAGCAGTTCTTC.

The gene calls are TRBV5-1 and TRBJ1-3; a weak D match, TRBD1 (5 bases). Germline V lookup: CDR1 SGHRS, CDR2 YFSETQ. V was clipped by 1 base and J by 2 bases, with 16 bases between them. CDR3 length: 17 residues. The CDR3 reads CASSLKGPGLTGNTIYF. The CDR3 bases are TGCGCCAGCAGCTTGAAGGGTCCGGGGCTCACTGGAAACACCATATATTTT.

V and J are TRBV2 and TRBJ2-4; a weak D match, TRBD1 (6 bases). CDR3 length: 15 residues. Trimming took 7 bases from V and 0 from J, leaving 13 bases between them. The germline gives CDR1 SNHLY, CDR2 FYNNEI. As DNA, the CDR3 is TGTGCCAGCAAAAAGGGACAACAAGCCAAAAACATTCAGTACTTC. Translated, it gives CASKKGQQAKNIQYF.

This clone showed up just once. CDR3 sequence reads: CASSWGLGNSPLHF. CDR3 sequence (DNA): TGTGCCAGCAGCTGGGGTCTGGGGAATTCACCCCTCCACTTT. V is TRBV5-8 and J is TRBJ1-6, with unresolved D. The CDR3 spans 14 residues. The V end lost 3 bases, the J end lost 7 bases, and 11 bases lay between the germline ends. Germline lookup yields CDR1 SGHTS and CDR2 YDEGEE.

This clone was found once. The V and J genes are TRBV28 and TRBJ2-1; D is unclear. The V gene lost 5 bases and the J gene lost 7 bases, with 9 bases spanning the gap. Germline V gene lookup returns CDR1 MDHEN and CDR2 SYDVKM. The CDR3 sequence is 12 residues long. The CDR3 region has the DNA TGTGCCAGCAGTCTGCCTGAGAATGAGCAGTTCTTC. Translation gives CASSLPENEQFF.